A selection of T cell receptor beta chains follows, all from one sample in a study of T-cell reconstitution after alpha-beta-depleted transplantation in children. One entry per CDR3 protein, called by TCRdb with MiXCR from the PCR reads. The sample shows hundreds of thousands of distinct CDR3 sequences, roughly 13% of them seen only once. This sample comprised PBMCs, obtained before TCRalphabeta/CD19-depleted stem cell transplant. Receptors originate from a girl aged 2 to 10 with congenital amegakaryocytic thrombocytopenia, due to receive a stem cell transplant. The CDR3 runs from the conserved cysteine through the conserved F or W. Each record gives: clone size, V gene, J gene, D gene, CDR3 DNA, CDR3 protein. The D gene is left open where the match is weak. Where a row states a size, it is once, few, many or the class of an expanded clone; other rows omit it.

few,TRBV18,TRBJ1-1,-,TGTGCCAGCTCGTTCCGTGCGGGAATGAACACTGAAGCTTTCTTT,CASSFRAGMNTEAFF
many,TRBV20-1,TRBJ2-7,TRBD2,TGCAGTGCTAGAGATCCTAGCGGGAGTGCAAGCTCCTACGAGCAGTACTTC,CSARDPSGSASSYEQYF
-,TRBV7-9,TRBJ1-6,TRBD1,TGTGCCAGCAGCCAACCTCCGGGACAGGGAACTAATTCACCCCTCCACTTT,CASSQPPGQGTNSPLHF
many,TRBV5-1,TRBJ2-1,-,TGTGCCAGCAGCTTAGTCGATGAGCAGTTCTTC,CASSLVDEQFF
-,TRBV3-1,TRBJ1-1,-,TGTGCCAGCAGCCAAGAGAGTACTTGGGGCCGGACAGCTTTCTTT,CASSQESTWGRTAFF
many,TRBV5-1,TRBJ1-4,-,TGCGCCAGCAGCGCGACAGAACCTGCAACTAATGAAAAACTGTTTTTT,CASSATEPATNEKLFF
many,TRBV20-1,TRBJ2-1,TRBD1,TGCAGTGGCATCTCCGGGACAGGGTCCTACAATGAGCAGTTCTTC,CSGISGTGSYNEQFF
many,TRBV10-3,TRBJ2-7,-,TGTGCCATCAGTGAGGTAGGGAGTTCCTACGAGCAGTACTTC,CAISEVGSSYEQYF
few,TRBV28,TRBJ2-3,TRBD2,TGTGCCAGCAGGCGGGAGACGGCAGATACGCAGTATTTT,CASRRETADTQYF
many,TRBV12-5,TRBJ1-2,-,TGTGCTAGTGGTCAAACATCGTTTTGGGGCTACACCTTC,CASGQTSFWGYTF
many,TRBV20-1,TRBJ2-7,TRBD2,TGCAGTGCTAGAGGAGCTAGCGGGGGCCGGGGACATTACGAGCAGTACTTC,CSARGASGGRGHYEQYF
few,TRBV6-5,TRBJ1-2,-,TGTGCCAGCAGTTACTCGAGATGGAGGGAGGTAAACTATGGCTACACCTTC,CASSYSRWREVNYGYTF
many,TRBV18,TRBJ2-7,TRBD1,TGTGCCAGCTCACCCCTCCCTGTTCCCCCAGGGGGCTTCTACGAGCAGTACTTC,CASSPLPVPPGGFYEQYF
few,TRBV7-6,TRBJ2-2,-,TGTGCCAGCAGCTTACAGATCGCCGGGGAGCTGTTTTTT,CASSLQIAGELFF
-,TRBV13,TRBJ2-2,-,TGTGCCAGCAGCTTAATTGGCGGGAACACCGGGGAGCTGTTTTTT,CASSLIGGNTGELFF
-,TRBV7-9,TRBJ2-1,TRBD2,TGTGCCAGCAGCCTCGGACTAGCGGGAGTTGAGTTTGGGTTCTTC,CASSLGLAGVEFGFF
few,TRBV18,TRBJ2-1,TRBD2,TGTGCCAGCTCATACGGGACTAGAATCAGTGAGCAGTTCTTC,CASSYGTRISEQFF
-,TRBV4-1,TRBJ2-5,TRBD2,TGCGCCAGCAGCCAAGAGAGGACTAGCGGGAGTGGCGGGACCCAGTACTTC,CASSQERTSGSGGTQYF
many,TRBV21-1,TRBJ1-1,-,TGTGCCAGCAGCAAATCGCTTTGGTGGACTGAAGCTTTCTTT,CASSKSLWWTEAFF
few,TRBV20-1,TRBJ2-1,TRBD2,TGCAGTGCTACCAAGGGGGGACTAGCGGGAGTATGGCCCAATGATGAGCAGTTCTTC,CSATKGGLAGVWPNDEQFF
many,TRBV5-1,TRBJ2-7,-,TGCGCCAGCAGCTTGGCTCCTAGTGGCCCCTACGAGCAGTACTTC,CASSLAPSGPYEQYF
few,TRBV29-1,TRBJ2-7,TRBD2,TGCAGCGTTGCCCCAAGGCTAGCGGGAGGCGGCGAGCAGTACTTC,CSVAPRLAGGGEQYF
few,TRBV19,TRBJ2-7,TRBD1,TGTGCCAGTAGTATGGGGACAGGCAGCTCCTACGAGCAGTACTTC,CASSMGTGSSYEQYF
many,TRBV12-3/TRBV12-4,TRBJ2-2,TRBD2,TGTGCCAGCCTCGGACTAGCGAACACCGGGGAGCTGTTTTTT,CASLGLANTGELFF
many,TRBV20-1,TRBJ1-2,-,TGCAGTGCTAGAGTTGGGGCTTCGAGCTATGGCTACACCTTC,CSARVGASSYGYTF
many,TRBV12-3/TRBV12-4,TRBJ2-3,-,TGTGCCAGCAGTTTAGACCACTACCGCACAGATACGCAGTATTTT,CASSLDHYRTDTQYF
-,TRBV5-1,TRBJ2-2,TRBD1,TGCGCCAGCAGCTTGGGCAGGGGGCTGAGCACCGGGGAGCTGTTTTTT,CASSLGRGLSTGELFF
-,TRBV12-3/TRBV12-4,TRBJ1-5,-,TGTGCCAGCAGTTTCGTCGGGGTTGGGCAGCCCCAGCATTTT,CASSFVGVGQPQHF
many,TRBV7-9,TRBJ2-7,TRBD2,TGTGCCAGCAGCTTTTCGGGGACTATCTACGAGCAGTACTTC,CASSFSGTIYEQYF
-,TRBV5-1,TRBJ2-4,-,TGCGCCAGCAGCTGGGGGGACTCCAGAAAAAACATTCAGTACTTC,CASSWGDSRKNIQYF
many,TRBV20-1,TRBJ2-7,-,TGCAGTGCTGGACAGACCTACGAGCAGTACTTC,CSAGQTYEQYF
once,TRBV7-6,TRBJ1-5,-,TGTGCCAGCAGCTTAGAGCCCCATAGCAATCAGCCCCAGCATTTT,CASSLEPHSNQPQHF
-,TRBV5-1,TRBJ2-1,-,TGCGCCAGCAGCTCCCCTAGACAGGGAGGGAGTGAGCAGTTCTTC,CASSSPRQGGSEQFF
-,TRBV7-2,TRBJ2-5,TRBD2,TGTGCCAGCAGCGAAGTGGGAGGGAGAAGGCGAGAGACCCAGTACTTC,CASSEVGGRRRETQYF
-,TRBV20-1,TRBJ2-1,TRBD2,TGCAGTGCTAGAGACCCTACCGGACTAGCAGTAAATGAGCAGTTCTTC,CSARDPTGLAVNEQFF
many,TRBV12-5,TRBJ1-2,-,TGTGCTAGTGCTAAGGGGTTGAACTATGGCTACACCTTC,CASAKGLNYGYTF
many,TRBV7-2,TRBJ1-2,-,TGTGCCAGCAGCTTAGGACCGTTTGCAGGCTACACCTTC,CASSLGPFAGYTF
-,TRBV27,TRBJ2-7,-,TGTGCCAGCAGTTTATCGGGCTTCGAGCAGTACTTC,CASSLSGFEQYF
few,TRBV28,TRBJ1-1,-,TGTGCCAGCAGTTTAGGGGGCGCGGTGAACACTGAAGCTTTCTTT,CASSLGGAVNTEAFF
few,TRBV20-1,TRBJ2-2,TRBD1,TGCAGTGCCAGGACCCTTGGACAGGGGGCAGGCGGGGAGCTGTTTTTT,CSARTLGQGAGGELFF